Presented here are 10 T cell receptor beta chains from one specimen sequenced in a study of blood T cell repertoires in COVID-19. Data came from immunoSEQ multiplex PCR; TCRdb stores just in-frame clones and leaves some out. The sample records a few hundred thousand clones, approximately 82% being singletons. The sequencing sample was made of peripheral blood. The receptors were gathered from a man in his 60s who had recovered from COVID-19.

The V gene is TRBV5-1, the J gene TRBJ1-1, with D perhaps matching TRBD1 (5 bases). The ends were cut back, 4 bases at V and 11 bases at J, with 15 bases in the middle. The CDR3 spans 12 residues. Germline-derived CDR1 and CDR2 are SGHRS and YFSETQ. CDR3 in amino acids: CASSTDIGAAFF. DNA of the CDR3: TGCGCCAGCAGCACGGACATTGGGGCCGCTTTCTTT.

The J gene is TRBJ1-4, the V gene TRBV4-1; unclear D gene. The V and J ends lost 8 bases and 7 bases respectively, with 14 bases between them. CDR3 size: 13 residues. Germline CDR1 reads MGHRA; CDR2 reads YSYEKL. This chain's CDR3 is CASSIIVGEKLFF. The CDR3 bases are TGCGCCAGCTCTATTATAGTCGGTGAAAAACTGTTTTTT.

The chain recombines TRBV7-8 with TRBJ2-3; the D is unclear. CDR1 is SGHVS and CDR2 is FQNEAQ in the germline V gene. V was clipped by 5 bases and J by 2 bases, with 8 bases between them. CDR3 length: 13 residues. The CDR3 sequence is CASSILHTDTQYF. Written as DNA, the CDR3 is TGTGCCAGCAGCATCTTACACACAGATACGCAGTATTTT.

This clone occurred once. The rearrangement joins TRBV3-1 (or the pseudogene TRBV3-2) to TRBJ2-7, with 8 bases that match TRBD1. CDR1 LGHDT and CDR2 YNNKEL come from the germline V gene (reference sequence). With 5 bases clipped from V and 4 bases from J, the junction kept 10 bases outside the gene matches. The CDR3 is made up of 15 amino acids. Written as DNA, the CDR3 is TGTGCCAGCAGCTGGACAGGGTTGGGTATATACGAGCAGTACTTC. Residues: CASSWTGLGIYEQYF.

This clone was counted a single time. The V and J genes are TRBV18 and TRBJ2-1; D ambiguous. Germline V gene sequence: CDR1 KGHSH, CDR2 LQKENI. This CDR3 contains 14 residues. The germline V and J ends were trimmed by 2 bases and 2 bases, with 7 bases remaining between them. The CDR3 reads CASSPDTAYNEQFF. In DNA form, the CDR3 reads TGTGCCAGCTCACCAGACACGGCCTACAATGAGCAGTTCTTC.

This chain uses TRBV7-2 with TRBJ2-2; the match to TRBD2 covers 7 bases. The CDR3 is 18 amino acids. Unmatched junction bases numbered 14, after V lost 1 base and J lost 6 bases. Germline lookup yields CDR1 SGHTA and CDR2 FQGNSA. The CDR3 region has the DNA TGTGCCAGCAGCTTAGGTTTAATGGGAGGGGAAAGGGCCGGGGAGCTGTTTTTT. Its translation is CASSLGLMGGERAGELFF.

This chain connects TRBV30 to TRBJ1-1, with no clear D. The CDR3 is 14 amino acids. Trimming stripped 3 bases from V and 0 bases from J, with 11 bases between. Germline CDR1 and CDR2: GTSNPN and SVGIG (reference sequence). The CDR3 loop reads CAWSGLHVNTEAFF. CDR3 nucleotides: TGTGCCTGGAGCGGTCTCCACGTGAACACTGAAGCTTTCTTT.

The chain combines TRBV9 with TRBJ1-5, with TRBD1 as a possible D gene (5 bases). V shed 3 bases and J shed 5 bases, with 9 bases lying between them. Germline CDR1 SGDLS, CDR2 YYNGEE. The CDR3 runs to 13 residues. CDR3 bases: TGTGCCAGCAGCGGGGGCTTGGATCAGCCCCAGCATTTT. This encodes CASSGGLDQPQHF.

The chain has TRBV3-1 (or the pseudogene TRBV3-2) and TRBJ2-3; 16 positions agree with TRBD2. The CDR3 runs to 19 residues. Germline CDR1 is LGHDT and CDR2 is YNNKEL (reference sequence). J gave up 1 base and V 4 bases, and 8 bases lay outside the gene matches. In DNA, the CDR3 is TGTGCCAGCAGCCCTTGGGGACTAGCGGGAGGGGTTGGCACAGATACGCAGTATTTT. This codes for CASSPWGLAGGVGTDTQYF.

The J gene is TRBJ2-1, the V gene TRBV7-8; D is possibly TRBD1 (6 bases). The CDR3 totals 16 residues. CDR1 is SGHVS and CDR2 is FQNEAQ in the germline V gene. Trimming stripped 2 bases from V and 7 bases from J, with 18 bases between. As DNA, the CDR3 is TGTGCCAGCAGCTTAAGTCTGGGGGCAGGCCGGAATGAGCAGTTCTTC. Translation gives CASSLSLGAGRNEQFF. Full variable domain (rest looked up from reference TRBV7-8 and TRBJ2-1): GAGVSQSPRYKVAKRGQDVALRCDPISGHVSLFWYQQALGQGPEFLTYFQNEAQLDKSGLPSDRFFAERPEGSVSTLKIQRTQQEDSAVYLCASSLSLGAGRNEQFFGPGTRLTVL.